One and the same sample provided the 19 T cell receptor beta chains below, sequenced in a study of T cell responses to AZD1222 COVID-19 vaccine. The data were produced by immunoSEQ multiplex PCR, yet TCRdb's version contains in-frame clones alone and is incomplete. The sample has about 130,000 clones, about 86% seen once; the top ten hold roughly 12%. This specimen consisted of peripheral blood, obtained on day 0 of AZD1222 vaccination. Source of these receptors: an adult in good health.

The chain is built from TRBV13 and TRBJ2-1; weak D call: TRBD1 (6 bases). Germline values: CDR1 PRHDT, CDR2 FYEKMQ (reference sequence). With 5 bases removed from V and 12 bases from J, the gap between germline ends came to 20 bases. The CDR3 covers 14 residues. The CDR3 sequence: CASSARGHSTGQFF. For the CDR3, the DNA is TGTGCCAGCAGCGCCCGGGGACATTCGACGGGGCAGTTCTTC.

The rearrangement joins TRBV7-8 to TRBJ2-1; a weak D match, TRBD1 (6 bases). Germline V gene sequence: CDR1 SGHVS, CDR2 FQNEAQ. The V end lost 1 base, the J end lost 13 bases, and 8 bases lay between the germline ends. The CDR3 sequence is 11 residues long. This chain's CDR3 is CASSLGTAQFF. The CDR3 bases are TGTGCCAGCAGCTTAGGGACAGCCCAGTTCTTC. The variable domain in full, completed from reference TRBV7-8 and TRBJ2-1, reads GAGVSQSPRYKVAKRGQDVALRCDPISGHVSLFWYQQALGQGPEFLTYFQNEAQLDKSGLPSDRFFAERPEGSVSTLKIQRTQQEDSAVYLCASSLGTAQFFGPGTRLTVL.

This clone was counted a single time. This chain joins TRBV4-1 and TRBJ1-1; the D gene is possibly TRBD1 (6 bases). The CDR3 consists of 13 residues. The germline V gene has CDR1 MGHRA and CDR2 YSYEKL. V was cut by 4 bases and J by 5 bases, with 11 bases left in between. The CDR3 DNA reads TGCGCCAGCAGCCGGTATGGACAGACTGAAGCTTTCTTT. Its translation is CASSRYGQTEAFF.

The CDR3 spells CASSQIGGTLFYEQYF. The DNA of the CDR3 is TGTGCCAGCAGCCAAATAGGAGGGACCTTATTCTACGAGCAGTACTTC. The V and J genes are TRBV16 and TRBJ2-7; a possible D gene is TRBD2 (6 bases). This CDR3 contains 16 residues. The V gene lost 2 bases and the J gene lost 3 bases, with 17 bases spanning the gap. Germline assignment: CDR1 KGHSY and CDR2 FQNENV.

The gene calls are TRBV2 and TRBJ1-4; no clear D gene. Trimming took 3 bases from V and 5 from J, leaving 10 bases between them. Per the germline V gene, CDR1 is SNHLY and CDR2 is FYNNEI. The CDR3 runs 14 residues. In nucleotides, the CDR3 is TGTGCCAGCAGTGACCCTGGGCTCAATGAAAAACTGTTTTTT. Its protein product is CASSDPGLNEKLFF.

The chain combines TRBV7-9 with TRBJ1-4; no reliable D call. The germline V and J ends were trimmed by 1 base and 8 bases, with 11 bases remaining between them. The CDR3 is made up of 14 amino acids. In germline, CDR1 is SEHNR, CDR2 FQNEAQ (reference sequence). The CDR3 reads CASSLGVSGEKLFF. CDR3 nucleotide sequence: TGTGCCAGCAGCTTAGGGGTCTCCGGCGAAAAACTGTTTTTT.

The V call is TRBV19, the J call TRBJ2-3; tentatively, D is TRBD2 (6 bases). The CDR3 contains 13 residues. Trimming left V 8 bases short and J 2 bases short, with 11 bases between. Germline assignment: CDR1 LNHDA and CDR2 SQIVND (reference sequence). The CDR3 here is CASSLADTDTQYF. Written as DNA, the CDR3 is TGTGCCAGTTCACTAGCTGACACAGATACGCAGTATTTT.

CDR3 residues: CASSPLRDSNRQDTQYF. CDR3 coding DNA: TGTGCCAGCAGCCCCCTCAGGGACTCCAACAGACAAGATACGCAGTATTTT. This chain joins TRBV7-2 and TRBJ2-3; the D gene is possibly TRBD2 (6 bases). Germline assignment: CDR1 SGHTA and CDR2 FQGNSA. The CDR3 extends over 17 amino acids. Between the trimmed V and J ends, which lost 5 bases and 5 bases, there was a span of 23 bases. The full variable domain, in which reference TRBV7-2 and TRBJ2-3 provide the parts outside the CDR3, is GAGVSQSPSNKVTEKGKDVELRCDPISGHTALYWYRQSLGQGLEFLIYFQGNSAPDKSGLPSDRFSAERTGGSVSTLTIQRTQQEDSAVYLCASSPLRDSNRQDTQYFGPGTRLTVL.

The chain joins TRBV6-5 to TRBJ1-2; D is perhaps TRBD1 (5 bases). V was cut by 10 bases and J by 1 base, with 16 bases left in between. The germline gives CDR1 MNHEY, CDR2 SVGAGI. There are 14 residues in the CDR3. The CDR3 bases are TGTGCCACGCACGGGACTCCCTTTAACTATGGCTACACCTTC. As protein: CATHGTPFNYGYTF.

This chain joins TRBV7-6 and TRBJ1-3, with TRBD1 as a possible D gene (5 bases). CDR1 and CDR2 (germline): SGHVS, FNYEAQ. The V end was cut by 5 bases, the J end by 0 bases, with 20 bases between. This CDR3 contains 18 residues. The CDR3 DNA reads as TGTGCCAGCAGCGTATCGTGGGGGGGGGTGATCTCTGGAAACACCATATATTTT. Its protein is CASSVSWGGVISGNTIYF. The entire variable domain, with the rest obtained from reference TRBV7-6 and TRBJ1-3, is as follows: GAGVSQSPRYKVTKRGQDVALRCDPISGHVSLYWYRQALGQGPEFLTYFNYEAQQDKSGLPNDRFSAERPEGSISTLTIQRTEQRDSAMYRCASSVSWGGVISGNTIYFGEGSWLTVV.

This clone appeared a single time. The rearrangement joins TRBV10-1 to TRBJ1-1, with D unresolved. Germline V gene sequence: CDR1 WNHNN, CDR2 SYGVQD (reference sequence). Trimming stripped 8 bases from V and 2 bases from J, with 15 bases between. CDR3 length equals 14 residues. DNA for the CDR3: TGCGCCAGCGAACCTCCCCGGGGAAACACTGAAGCTTTCTTT. Translation: CASEPPRGNTEAFF.

The rearrangement links TRBV7-3 to TRBJ2-1; D possibly uses TRBD1 or TRBD2 (6 bases each). The germline V gene encodes CDR1 SGHTA and CDR2 FQGTGA. V dropped 5 bases and J dropped 2 bases, with 13 bases sitting between them. The CDR3 is 15 residues long. CDR3 amino acids: CASSAPGAAYNEQFF. CDR3 DNA sequence: TGTGCCAGCAGCGCCCCGGGGGCGGCCTACAATGAGCAGTTCTTC.

The chain links TRBV5-1 to TRBJ1-2; 8 nucleotides line up with TRBD1. The J segment lost 2 bases and the V segment lost 4 bases, leaving 7 bases of the junction unmatched. CDR1 SGHRS and CDR2 YFSETQ come from the germline V gene. The CDR3 is made up of 15 amino acids. The DNA of the CDR3 is TGCGCCAGCAGCCCACAGGGGGGGACCAACTATGGCTACACCTTC. Protein sequence: CASSPQGGTNYGYTF.

The chain has TRBV29-1 and TRBJ2-1; D is unresolved. Trimming removed 4 bases from V and 4 bases from J, with 11 bases in between. The CDR3 loop spans 13 amino acids. CDR1 and CDR2 from the germline V gene are SQVTM and ANQGSEA. The CDR3 here is CSVGIVTYNEQFF. Here the CDR3 DNA reads TGCAGCGTTGGGATCGTCACATACAATGAGCAGTTCTTC.

The chain links TRBV6-2 or TRBV6-3 to TRBJ1-1, with D unresolved. V lost 5 bases and J lost 8, with 12 bases in between. The CDR3 spans 12 residues. CDR1 is MNHEY and CDR2 is SVGEGT in the germline V gene. CDR3 in amino acids: CASSHQLREAFF. The CDR3 DNA sequence: TGTGCCAGCAGTCACCAACTCCGCGAAGCTTTCTTT.

This clone showed up just a few times. This chain connects TRBV9 to TRBJ1-1; D is unclear. CDR1 is SGDLS and CDR2 is YYNGEE in the germline V gene. The CDR3 runs 13 residues. Trimming removed 2 bases at V and 6 bases at J, with 11 bases between. The CDR3 spells CASSVTFGAEAFF. DNA for the CDR3: TGTGCCAGCAGCGTTACGTTCGGGGCTGAAGCTTTCTTT.

This clone showed up just once. This chain links TRBV7-6 with TRBJ2-1; D call uncertain. Trimming took off 2 bases at V and 4 bases at J, with 12 bases between the two ends. The CDR3 extends over 15 amino acids. CDR1 and CDR2 (germline): SGHVS, FNYEAQ. The CDR3 coding sequence is TGTGCCAGCAGCTTAAAAGCCGTGGCTTACAATGAGCAGTTCTTC. Its translation is CASSLKAVAYNEQFF.

This clone was counted ten times or more. This sequence joins TRBV5-5 and TRBJ1-3, with TRBD1 identical over 7 bases. V trimming: 2 bases; J trimming: 3 bases; junction bases outside the gene matches: 5. CDR1 is SGHKS and CDR2 is YYEKEE in the germline V gene (reference sequence). This CDR3 is built from 15 residues. CDR3 protein: CASSLLTGFGNTIYF. CDR3 coding DNA: TGTGCCAGCAGCTTATTGACAGGGTTTGGAAACACCATATATTTT. The complete variable domain, with remaining parts taken from reference TRBV5-5 and TRBJ1-3, reads DAGVTQSPTHLIKTRGQQVTLRCSPISGHKSVSWYQQVLGQGPQFIFQYYEKEERGRGNFPDRFSARQFPNYSSELNVNALLLGDSALYLCASSLLTGFGNTIYFGEGSWLTVV.

In its sample, this clone was seen a few times. Sequence at one end of the junction differs from germline and may be a read error. The sample contains more than one DNA sequence encoding this CDR3. V and J are TRBV7-3 and TRBJ2-3, with TRBD2 matching 8 bases. The CDR3 is made up of 17 amino acids. Germline assignment: CDR1 SGHTA and CDR2 FQGTGA. In DNA form, the CDR3 reads TGCGCCAGCGCGCCGGGGGGGGGCGATCTCAGCACAGATACGCAGTATTTT. Protein: CASAPGGGDLSTDTQYF.